Below, 30 T cell receptor beta chains from the same sample are listed, as sequenced in a study of cytomegalovirus exposure and HLA in healthy donors (dated by TCRdb to 2016 to 2017). The method behind the library was the immunoSEQ multiplex PCR assay. For the multiplex PCR, a mixture combining 60 forward primers for TCR Vbeta segments and 13 reverse primers for TCR Jbeta segments was used. The table was pulled from immuneACCESS by TCRdb, which kept in-frame rearrangements only. Such tables lose some clones; where checked, under half of the loss comes from unresolved V genes, and the rest has no known cause. For this sample the table gives around 150,000 clones, of which 76% were detected only once. Of the sample, 3.1% falls within the top ten clones. The source material was PBMCs. These receptors all stem from a male donor in good health and CMV-seronegative.

V usage is TRBV7-9 and J usage is TRBJ2-7, with 7 bases identical to TRBD1. The CDR3 spans 14 residues. Germline loops: CDR1 SEHNR, CDR2 FQNEAQ (reference sequence). V shed 5 bases and J 1 base; nucleotides not matched to a gene: 5. CDR3: CASSPPDRSYEQYF. As DNA, the CDR3 is TGTGCCAGCAGCCCCCCGGACAGGTCCTACGAGCAGTACTTC.

The chain combines TRBV4-3 with TRBJ1-4, with D uncertain. CDR1 and CDR2 from the germline V gene are LGHNA and YSLEER. CDR3 length equals 17 residues. CDR3 sequence (DNA): TGCGCACGAAGCCCGGCCCAGGCCAACTTCTTATTAGAAAAACTGTTTTTT. This encodes CARSPAQANFLLEKLFF.

The chain carries TRBV9 and TRBJ2-7; TRBD2 might be the D (7 bases). CDR3 length: 15 residues. Per the germline V gene, CDR1 is SGDLS and CDR2 is YYNGEE. The ends were cut back, 0 bases at V and 2 bases at J, with 12 bases in the middle. The DNA for the CDR3 is TGTGCCAGCAGCGTAGCTGGGGGGGGCGCCTACGAGCAGTACTTC. Translating gives CASSVAGGGAYEQYF.

The rearrangement uses TRBV18 and TRBJ2-5; 8 bases match TRBD2. Germline loops: CDR1 KGHSH, CDR2 LQKENI. The trim removed 2 bases at V and 3 bases at J, leaving 5 bases unmatched. The CDR3 totals 15 residues. The CDR3 nucleotides are TGTGCCAGCTCACCAATACTAGCGGTAAAAGAGACCCAGTACTTC. Encoded protein: CASSPILAVKETQYF.

This chain links TRBV28 with TRBJ2-7; 7 positions match TRBD1. Trimming took 8 bases from V and 5 from J; bases not matched to a gene: 15. Germline V gene lookup returns CDR1 MDHEN and CDR2 SYDVKM. The CDR3 is 15 amino acids. As DNA, the CDR3 is TGTGCCAGCCTATCCTATGGGGGACAGTACAACGAGCAGTACTTC. Protein: CASLSYGGQYNEQYF.

The chain employs TRBV30 and TRBJ1-2; tentative D call: TRBD1 (5 bases). The length of the CDR3 is 11 residues. Germline CDR1 reads GTSNPN; CDR2 reads SVGIG (reference sequence). V lost 3 bases and J 7 bases, leaving 9 bases between the germline ends. DNA of the CDR3: TGTGCCTGGAGAGGGGCTAGTGGCTACACCTTC. It encodes CAWRGASGYTF.

The sample holds a few counts of this clone. The J gene is TRBJ1-5, the V gene TRBV5-1; 7 bases agree with TRBD1. Germline CDR1 is SGHRS and CDR2 is YFSETQ. The CDR3 is 16 residues long. After removal of 0 bases from V and 0 bases from J, the junction contained 3 bases not matched to a gene. The CDR3 nucleotides read TGCGCCAGCAGCTTGGGGACAGGAATTAGCAATCAGCCCCAGCATTTT. Translated: CASSLGTGISNQPQHF.

This rearrangement joins TRBV29-1 to TRBJ1-2, with D possibly TRBD1 on 6 matching bases. Deletions cut 2 bases from V and 7 bases from J, with 11 bases between. Germline CDR1 reads SQVTM; CDR2 reads ANQGSEA. This CDR3 is 12 amino acids long. The CDR3 DNA reads TGCAGCGTTGAAAGTATAGGGGGTGGCTACACCTTC. The encoded protein is CSVESIGGGYTF.

The V and J genes are TRBV18 and TRBJ1-5; 7 bases fit TRBD1. The germline CDR1 and CDR2 sequences are KGHSH and LQKENI. Losses at the gene ends were 3 bases for V and 4 bases for J; bases not matched to a gene: 6. The CDR3 runs to 15 residues. The CDR3 reads CASSPSDRLNQPQHF. Here the CDR3 DNA reads TGTGCCAGCTCACCCTCGGACAGGCTAAATCAGCCCCAGCATTTT.

V is TRBV7-2 and J is TRBJ2-6; TRBD1 agrees at 7 bases. This CDR3 comprises 13 residues. Germline V gene sequence: CDR1 SGHTA, CDR2 FQGNSA. CDR3 amino acids: CASRGPGANVLTF. The CDR3 DNA reads TGTGCTTCTAGGGGGCCTGGGGCCAACGTCCTGACTTTC.

The chain has TRBV4-1 and TRBJ2-2; 7 positions agree with TRBD1. Germline V gene lookup returns CDR1 MGHRA and CDR2 YSYEKL. There are 15 residues in the CDR3. The trim removed 4 bases at V and 1 base at J, leaving 3 bases unmatched. The CDR3 here is CASSLRQGNTGELFF. The CDR3 DNA follows: TGCGCCAGCAGCCTTAGACAGGGGAACACCGGGGAGCTGTTTTTT.

This chain connects TRBV5-1 to TRBJ2-1, with 12 bases aligning to TRBD2. The CDR3 spans 15 residues. Germline-derived CDR1 and CDR2 are SGHRS and YFSETQ. V dropped 4 bases and J dropped 4; count of bases not matched to a gene: 3. The CDR3 DNA follows: TGCGCCAGCAGCACGACTAGCGGGGGATACAATGAGCAGTTCTTC. Protein sequence: CASSTTSGGYNEQFF. Complete variable domain (other parts from reference TRBV5-1 and TRBJ2-1): KAGVTQTPRYLIKTRGQQVTLSCSPISGHRSVSWYQQTPGQGLQFLFEYFSETQRNKGNFPGRFSGRQFSNSRSEMNVSTLELGDSALYLCASSTTSGGYNEQFFGPGTRLTVL.

The V and J genes are TRBV27 and TRBJ1-6; a possible D gene is TRBD1 (5 bases). Germline V gene sequence: CDR1 MNHEY, CDR2 SMNVEV (reference sequence). The V end lost 3 bases, the J end lost 4 bases, and 10 bases lay between the germline ends. The CDR3 spans 15 residues. The CDR3: CASSFERGYNSPLHF. DNA for the CDR3: TGTGCCAGCAGTTTTGAAAGGGGATATAATTCACCCCTCCACTTT.

As DNA, the CDR3 is TGTGCCAGCAGCTGGGCCAGCGGGAGATCGTCCTACGAGCAGTACTTC. Protein product: CASSWASGRSSYEQYF. The chain is built from TRBV7-2 and TRBJ2-5; 8 bases line up with TRBD2. With the DNA end fitting TRBJ2-7 better, the J assignment may be wrong. The CDR3 is 16 residues long. Looked up from germline, CDR1 is SGHTA and CDR2 is FQGNSA.

This chain joins TRBV5-8 and TRBJ1-5; perhaps TRBD1 as D (5 bases). Germline V gives CDR1 SGHTS, CDR2 YDEGEE. The CDR3 is 16 amino acids. Trimming stripped 9 bases from V and 7 bases from J, with 26 bases between. CDR3 in amino acids: CANPSRRGQHNQPQHF. The DNA of the CDR3 is TGTGCCAATCCGTCAAGGAGGGGTCAACACAACCAGCCCCAGCATTTT. Supplemented by reference TRBV5-8 and TRBJ1-5, the full variable domain reads EAGVTQSPTHLIKTRGQQATLRCSPISGHTSVYWYQQALGLGLQFLLWYDEGEERNRGNFPPRFSGRQFPNYSSELNVNALELEDSALYLCANPSRRGQHNQPQHFGDGTRLSIL.

The rearrangement joins TRBV28 to TRBJ1-6; D gene ambiguous. CDR3 size: 14 residues. The V gene's germline CDR1 is MDHEN and CDR2 SYDVKM. With 5 bases removed from V and 7 bases from J, the gap between germline ends came to 12 bases. CDR3 sequence (DNA): TGTGCCAGCAGTATGGGAGGCGGGAATTCACCCCTCCACTTT. Protein product: CASSMGGGNSPLHF.

This chain connects TRBV29-1 to TRBJ2-2; no definite D call. From germline, CDR1 is SQVTM and CDR2 ANQGSEA. The V gene lost 2 bases and the J gene lost 7 bases, with 11 bases spanning the gap. The CDR3 consists of 13 residues. CDR3 residues: CSVEPRAGGELFF. CDR3 in DNA: TGCAGCGTTGAACCCCGAGCTGGCGGGGAGCTGTTTTTT.

The chain links TRBV28 to TRBJ1-4; 7 bases are shared with TRBD1. From germline, CDR1 is MDHEN and CDR2 SYDVKM. This CDR3 has 14 residues. V lost 6 bases and J lost 4; bases outside the gene matches: 5. Here the CDR3 reads CASRSGGNNEKLFF. DNA of the CDR3: TGTGCCAGCAGATCAGGGGGTAATAATGAAAAACTGTTTTTT.

The chain couples TRBV13 to TRBJ2-7; possible D gene TRBD2, 5 bases. The ends were cut back, 4 bases at V and 0 bases at J, with 10 bases in the middle. CDR3 size: 14 residues. Germline-derived CDR1 and CDR2 are PRHDT and FYEKMQ (reference sequence). CDR3 in amino acids: CASSSPGNSYEQYF. The DNA of the CDR3 is TGTGCCAGCAGCTCCCCGGGGAACTCCTACGAGCAGTACTTC.

This CDR3 reads CASSFWDRIYEQYF. Written as DNA, the CDR3 is TGTGCCAGCAGTTTTTGGGACAGAATTTACGAGCAGTACTTC. The chain couples TRBV28 to TRBJ2-5, with TRBD1 matching 7 bases. Near its end, the DNA agrees better with TRBJ2-7, so the J call may be wrong. The CDR3 loop spans 14 amino acids. Germline V gives CDR1 MDHEN, CDR2 SYDVKM.

The chain joins TRBV7-9 to TRBJ1-1; 10 nucleotides align to TRBD1. CDR1 and CDR2 (germline): SEHNR, FQNEAQ (reference sequence). The CDR3 consists of 13 residues. V lost 0 bases, J lost 9 bases, and 1 base stayed unmatched. The CDR3 DNA follows: TGTGCCAGCAGCTTAGCAGACAGGGGGCAAGCTTTCTTT. Its protein is CASSLADRGQAFF.

The chain is built from TRBV15 and TRBJ2-7, with 10 bases matching TRBD2. The V segment lost 4 bases and the J segment 3 bases; nucleotides outside the gene matches: 0. Germline V lookup: CDR1 LNHNV, CDR2 YYDKDF (reference sequence). This CDR3 region has 13 residues. The CDR3 loop is CATSIAGGYEQYF. CDR3 bases: TGTGCCACCAGCATAGCGGGAGGCTACGAGCAGTACTTC.

The chain has TRBV29-1 and TRBJ1-2, with 7 bases fitting TRBD1. V lost 4 bases and J lost 3; bases outside the gene matches: 5. The germline gives CDR1 SQVTM, CDR2 ANQGSEA. The CDR3 extends over 13 amino acids. The CDR3 DNA sequence: TGCAGCGTTGGACAGGGTAGGGACTATGGCTACACCTTC. Its protein is CSVGQGRDYGYTF.

The DNA of the CDR3 is TGTGCCAGCTCACCGGGACTAGCGGGAGTTCCAGAGACCCAGTACTTC. Its protein product is CASSPGLAGVPETQYF. The rearrangement uses TRBV18 and TRBJ2-5; TRBD2 agrees at 14 bases. The CDR3 length is 16 residues. In germline, CDR1 is KGHSH, CDR2 LQKENI. The V segment lost 3 bases and the J segment 4 bases; nucleotides outside the gene matches: 4.

The V call is TRBV2, the J call TRBJ1-6, with D perhaps TRBD1 (5 bases). The CDR3 is 13 amino acids. Trimming removed 4 bases from V and 7 bases from J, with 8 bases in between. Germline loops: CDR1 SNHLY, CDR2 FYNNEI. This CDR3 reads CASSGQGNSPLHF. The CDR3 DNA follows: TGTGCCAGCAGTGGGCAGGGCAATTCACCCCTCCACTTT.

This clone was recorded a few times. The gene calls are TRBV6-6 and TRBJ1-5, with D hard to call. Looked up from germline, CDR1 is MNHNY and CDR2 is SVGAGI (reference sequence). With 4 bases removed from V and 6 bases from J, the gap between germline ends came to 13 bases. The CDR3 runs 14 residues. The CDR3 DNA is TGTGCCAGCAGTTTAGGTGAGGATCCTCAGCCCCAGCATTTT. Residues: CASSLGEDPQPQHF.

The chain uses TRBV27 and TRBJ2-4, with 8 positions matching TRBD2. CDR3 size: 13 residues. With 2 bases clipped from V and 15 bases from J, the junction kept 9 bases outside the gene matches. Germline CDR1 and CDR2: MNHEY and SMNVEV (reference sequence). The CDR3 here is CASSLGGLGLLYF. CDR3 bases: TGTGCCAGCAGTTTAGGGGGACTAGGGCTTTTGTACTTC.

The chain is built from TRBV30 and TRBJ1-2; TRBD1 matches at 8 bases. V lost 4 bases to trimming and J lost 4 bases; unmatched junction nucleotides: 2. Germline CDR1 is GTSNPN and CDR2 is SVGIG (reference sequence). This CDR3 spans 12 amino acids. The CDR3 protein is CAWNRGAYGYTF. The CDR3 DNA follows: TGTGCCTGGAACAGGGGGGCCTATGGCTACACCTTC.

This chain connects TRBV4-3 to TRBJ2-2, with D maybe TRBD1 (5 bases). This CDR3 is 14 amino acids long. The V gene lost 4 bases and the J gene lost 6 bases, with 12 bases spanning the gap. The V gene's germline CDR1 is LGHNA and CDR2 YSLEER. The CDR3 DNA follows: TGCGCCAGCAGCCTCCAGGGTAGAGCCGGGGAGCTGTTTTTT. This translates into CASSLQGRAGELFF.

The V gene is TRBV7-3, the J gene TRBJ2-2; 7 nucleotides agree with TRBD1. Looked up from germline, CDR1 is SGHTA and CDR2 is FQGTGA. The junction had 11 bases not matched to a gene; V was cut back by 2 bases and J by 5 bases. The CDR3 extends over 17 amino acids. The CDR3 loop is CASSLAQQGPRTGELFF. CDR3 nucleotides: TGTGCCAGCAGCTTAGCCCAACAGGGGCCCCGGACCGGGGAGCTGTTTTTT.